The T cell receptor beta chain under discussion was sequenced for a study of shared clonotypes between healthy human individuals. Only in-frame clones appear in the TCRdb table, and some are missing; sequencing was by immunoSEQ multiplex PCR. Of hundreds of thousands of clones in the sample, around 74% were seen once. Study observations and caveats: Memory subsets generally showed lower estimated richness than naive subsets.

The V end lost 8 bases, the J end lost 5 bases, and 19 bases lay between the germline ends. CDR3 size: 14 residues. Germline CDR1 is MDHEN and CDR2 is SYDVKM. On this clone itself: Its antigen is as yet unknown.

The rearrangement joins TRBV28 to TRBJ2-7; maybe TRBD2 (6 bases). The sequenced material came from memory CD4+ T cells sorted from blood. This sample's subset: CD45RA-negative fraction. The clonotype was recovered from a woman in her twenties or thirties in good health. CDR3: CASPPAGGIDEQYF. CDR3 DNA sequence: TGTGCCAGCCCGCCTGCCGGAGGGATCGACGAGCAGTACTTC.